These 14 T cell receptor beta chains were sequenced from one sample in a study of metastatic and nonmetastatic thyroid tumors (dated by TCRdb to 2020 to 2022). Library preparation employed PCR. TCRdb lists the instrument as Illumina HiSeq 4000. The public reads were quality trimmed at Q25 with fastp and then assembled into clones with MiXCR by TCRdb, keeping productive beta chains. The sample table shows approximately 32,000 clones, and about a fifth are seen once. The ten largest clones capture roughly 3.1% of the sample. Before undergoing thyroid surgery, none of the patients had been given any kind of treatment. The sequenced sample was tumor tissue. The receptor source for this set is a male donor with papillary thyroid cancer or a benign thyroid nodule (not recorded which). Some clones in this sample may be carry-over from other donors' samples.

A few counts support this clone. This sequence joins TRBV6-2 or TRBV6-3 and TRBJ2-1; D remains ambiguous. V was trimmed by 10 bases and J by 2 bases, leaving 12 bases between them. The germline gives CDR1 MNHEY, CDR2 SVGEGT. CDR3 size: 13 residues. Written as DNA, the CDR3 is TGTGCCACCTCCCAAAGCCCCTACAATGAGCAGTTCTTC. Translating it yields CATSQSPYNEQFF.

The sample holds many counts of this clone. A read error is possible here, since a much larger clone lies one base away. This rearrangement joins TRBV2 to TRBJ1-5; 9 nucleotides line up with TRBD1. With 7 bases clipped from V and 9 bases from J, the junction kept 10 bases outside the gene matches. The germline V gene encodes CDR1 SNHLY and CDR2 FYNNEI. The CDR3 loop spans 14 amino acids. CDR3: CASNTGGSGRPQHF. The CDR3, as DNA: TGTGCCAGCAACACAGGGGGCTCTGGCCGGCCCCAGCATTTT.

This clone showed up many times. Other DNA sequences within the sample encode an identical CDR3. The rearrangement links TRBV19 to TRBJ2-3; D call uncertain. Germline assignment: CDR1 LNHDA and CDR2 SQIVND (reference sequence). V was trimmed by 5 bases and J by 0 bases, leaving 9 bases between them. This CDR3 has 14 residues. The CDR3 bases are TGTGCCAGTAGTCGTGGCGGTAGCACAGATACGCAGTATTTT. As protein: CASSRGGSTDTQYF.

This clone has ten or more counts. This clone may be a read error of a much larger clone one base away. This sequence joins TRBV20-1 and TRBJ2-1; D perhaps matches TRBD2 (5 bases). This CDR3 comprises 15 residues. CDR1 is DFQATT, CDR2 SNEGSKA, per germline (reference sequence). The chain's CDR3 is CSTRVHGLAYNEQFF. DNA for the CDR3: TGCAGTACTAGGGTCCACGGGCTAGCCTACAATGAGCAGTTCTTC.

With regard to this clone: The CDR3 does not end in the conserved phenylalanine or tryptophan, so this is likely a read error. CDR3 loop: CASSYGGTDTQYL. The CDR3 bases are TGTGCCAGCAGTTACGGGGGCACAGATACACAGTATTTA. The chain combines TRBV6-4 with TRBJ2-3, with D perhaps matching TRBD1 or TRBD2 (6 bases each). The CDR3 extends over 13 amino acids. Germline CDR1 is MRHNA and CDR2 is SNTAGT.

This clone was detected many times. The rearrangement uses TRBV29-1 and TRBJ2-1; D uncertain. The V gene lost 7 bases and the J gene lost 6 bases, with 10 bases spanning the gap. Germline assignment: CDR1 SQVTM and CDR2 ANQGSEA. The CDR3 totals 11 residues. CDR3 sequence (DNA): TGCAGCGGATTCGTCCTCAATGAGCAGTTCTTC. Amino acids: CSGFVLNEQFF.

This rearrangement joins TRBV5-1 to TRBJ2-3, with 12 nucleotides matching TRBD2. The trim removed 4 bases at V and 4 bases at J, leaving 4 bases unmatched. CDR3 size: 15 residues. Germline assignment: CDR1 SGHRS and CDR2 YFSETQ. The CDR3 coding sequence is TGCGCCAGCAGCCCTAGCGGGAGGGGGGCAGATACGCAGTATTTT. Protein product: CASSPSGRGADTQYF.

This clone was seen many times. Germline and junction disagree at one end, which may indicate a read error. The chain uses TRBV14 and TRBJ1-1; D may be TRBD1 (6 bases). CDR3 length: 13 residues. The germline gives CDR1 SGHDN, CDR2 FVKESK. CDR3 nucleotides: TGTACCAGCAGCCAGGGGTTGAACACTGAAGCTTTCTTT. It is translated as CTSSQGLNTEAFF.

This clone was counted many times. The rearrangement links TRBV5-6 to TRBJ2-7; D unclear. Trimming shortened V by 4 bases and J by 0 bases, and 2 bases separated the two germline ends. The CDR3 is 11 amino acids. Germline CDR1 and CDR2: SGHDT and YYEEEE. CDR3 region: CASSRSYEQYF. As DNA, the CDR3 is TGTGCCAGCAGCCGCTCCTACGAGCAGTACTTC. The whole variable domain, filled in from reference TRBV5-6 and TRBJ2-7, reads DAGVTQSPTHLIKTRGQQVTLRCSPKSGHDTVSWYQQALGQGPQFIFQYYEEEERQRGNFPDRFSGHQFPNYSSELNVNALLLGDSALYLCASSRSYEQYFGPGTRLTVT.

This clone has just one count. CDR3 in amino acids: CASNRGQSSYNEQFF. CDR3 nucleotide sequence: TGCGCCAGCAACAGGGGGCAGAGCTCCTACAATGAGCAGTTCTTC. V is TRBV5-1 and J is TRBJ2-1, with 9 bases lining up with TRBD1. The CDR3 runs to 15 residues. Germline CDR1 reads SGHRS; CDR2 reads YFSETQ. V was pared by 6 bases and J by 0 bases, with 4 bases of the junction left unmatched.

This clone appeared once. Sequence at one end of the junction differs from germline and may be a read error. The rearrangement uses TRBV11-1 and TRBJ2-3; D remains ambiguous. This CDR3 has 18 residues. The germline V gene encodes CDR1 SGHAT and CDR2 FQDESV (reference sequence). The CDR3 DNA is TGTGCCATCAGCTTAGGTATCCTGGCAGGCCTTGTGGAAGATACGCAGTATTTT. This sequence encodes CAISLGILAGLVEDTQYF.

This clone is termed medium-sized. Here the CDR3 reads CASSLPSGSYEQYF. CDR3 nucleotides: TGTGCCAGCAGTTTACCTAGCGGATCCTACGAGCAGTACTTC. The chain carries TRBV28 and TRBJ2-7; 7 bases fit TRBD2. The V gene's germline CDR1 is MDHEN and CDR2 SYDVKM. J gave up 1 base and V 2 bases, and 2 bases lay outside the gene matches. CDR3 length: 14 residues.

This clone has at least ten counts. The gene calls are TRBV15 and TRBJ2-5; D is possibly TRBD1 or TRBD2 (6 bases each). The length of the CDR3 is 15 residues. Deletions cut 1 base from V and 4 bases from J, with 13 bases between. The germline gives CDR1 LNHNV, CDR2 YYDKDF (reference sequence). The CDR3 loop reads CATSRGGGLPETQYF. The CDR3, as DNA: TGTGCCACCAGCAGAGGAGGGGGGCTTCCAGAGACCCAGTACTTC.

This clone was picked up a small number of times. At one end, the junction sequence differs from germline, possibly due to a read error. J is TRBJ1-1 and V is TRBV19; perhaps TRBD1 as D (5 bases). The CDR3 runs to 13 residues. Per the germline V gene, CDR1 is LNHDA and CDR2 is SQIVND (reference sequence). CDR3 in DNA: TGTGCCAGTAGCATAGGGGTCATCCGTGAAGCTTTCTTT. Translated: CASSIGVIREAFF.